This T cell receptor beta chain was identified in a study of T-cell reconstitution after alpha-beta-depleted transplantation in children. Points from the study as a whole: At day 60, the high TCRbeta diversity found in some patients originated from recipient T cells and thymic progenitors that had survived. Hyperexpanded clones declined; after one year, newly produced T cells mostly supplied diversity. Alpha-beta T cells about two months after transplant reportedly derived from several hundred expanded graft clones.

Between the trimmed V and J ends, which lost 2 bases and 6 bases, there was a span of 13 bases. The CDR3 spans 14 residues. CDR1 is SGDLS and CDR2 is YYNGEE in the germline V gene. For TCRbeta, the library was prepared with unique molecular identifiers. TCRdb re-called the PCR reads through MiXCR, storing one row per CDR3 protein. The repertoire holds some 200,000 distinct CDR3 sequences, around 8.4% seen once, with roughly a third in the top ten. With regard to this clonotype: Its antigen is not identified.

The sequenced sample was PBMCs, mostly from graft donor cells, obtained 360 days after TCRalphabeta/CD19-depleted stem cell transplant. The clonotype comes from a male patient between 2 and 10 years old who had a stem cell transplant for acute myeloid leukemia, so the T cells may come from the graft donor. This sequence joins TRBV9 and TRBJ2-3; the D is unclear. The CDR3 sequence is CASSVSSQWDTQYF. The CDR3 region has the DNA TGTGCCAGCAGCGTTTCTAGTCAATGGGATACGCAGTATTTT.